This T cell receptor (beta chain) is drawn from a study of blood T cell repertoires in COVID-19. At the level of the study: Acute and convalescent COVID-19 specimens originated in the United States, Italy and Spain.

As processed by the authors: Reference gene primer amplification gave estimated nucleated cell counts. This table comes from immunoSEQ multiplex PCR, and its TCRdb copy is limited to in-frame clones, with some not included. The V and J calls and clone size are taken from that table; D and trimming were inferred from the DNA. The data contain about 140,000 clones, 85% to 90% of them singletons. Germline V gene lookup returns CDR1 MNHEY and CDR2 SMNVEV (reference sequence). The CDR3 is made up of 13 amino acids. V was pared by 3 bases and J by 0 bases, with 6 bases between. The chain uses TRBV27 and TRBJ2-7; D is uncertain. The sample consisted of peripheral blood. This TCR was sampled from a woman aged 55-75 years with acute or convalescent COVID-19. The CDR3: CASSLSRSYEQYF. The DNA of the CDR3 is TGTGCCAGCAGTTTGAGCCGCTCCTACGAGCAGTACTTC.